This TCR beta chain was sequenced during a study of blood T cell repertoires in COVID-19. The CDR3 is made up of 13 amino acids. Germline CDR1 SGHTS, CDR2 YDEGEE. V was clipped by 4 bases and J by 0 bases, with 7 bases between them. Clones were sequenced by immunoSEQ multiplex PCR, and TCRdb holds only the in-frame ones, with some missing. The table lists 130,000 or so clones, about four fifths of them singletons. The chain recombines TRBV5-8 with TRBJ1-1; D is ambiguous. This clonotype originated in a man between 60 and 75 years old with active or convalescent COVID-19. The source material was peripheral blood. The CDR3 protein is CASSPQLNTEAFF. The CDR3 DNA reads TGTGCCAGCAGCCCCCAGTTGAACACTGAAGCTTTCTTT.